This T cell receptor beta chain was profiled in a study of blood T cell repertoires in COVID-19. Study-wide background: COVID-19 samples, acute and convalescent, were from the United States, Italy and Spain. Sample material is recorded as cDNA or gDNA derived from T cells, B-cell-depleted T cells, or PBMCs.

This CDR3 has 13 amino acids. CDR1 is MGHRA and CDR2 is YSYEKL in the germline V gene. V was trimmed by 4 bases and J by 6 bases, leaving 11 bases between them. Per the original data handling: Nucleated cell counts were estimated from reference gene primer amplification. Sequencing was performed with immunoSEQ multiplex PCR; in TCRdb, only in-frame clones are kept and a portion is missing. D and trimming come from the DNA, and the V and J calls and clone size come from that table. There are 230,000 or so clones in the sample; approximately 84% occur only once, and approximately 4.7% lies in the top ten.

The clonotype comes from a man aged 45 to 65 with active or convalescent COVID-19. This chain connects TRBV4-1 to TRBJ2-3; maybe TRBD2 (5 bases). The source material was peripheral blood. The CDR3, as DNA: TGCGCCAGCAGCCCGGCCGGAGGTGATACGCAGTATTTT. Residues: CASSPAGGDTQYF.